This TCR beta chain was profiled in a study of vaccination and CD4 T cells after COVID-19. Per germline, CDR1 SGHNT and CDR2 YENEEA. The CDR3 loop spans 13 amino acids. Trimming pared 2 bases from V and 10 bases from J, leaving 14 bases between. The Oncomine TCR Beta short-read assay generated sequence data from the DNA of cultured CD4+ T cells. MiXCR was run by TCRdb on the PCR reads, yielding one entry per CDR3 protein. Altogether 9,500 to 13,000 distinct CDR3 sequences are present, about 41% being singletons, with the ten largest covering 11%. Treatment denoted: approximately nine-day PBMC culture with coronavirus spike peptide pools or control peptides (ViraFEST assay). Cultures of PBMCs, a few million per well, were set up with 10 IU/ml IL-2 and approximately 9.7 ug/ml peptide pools. Comments on this clonotype: Its antigen is unidentified.

General study points: A nonsignificant median increase from approximately 23 to 38 SARS-CoV-2-reactive clonotypes was observed. Spike mono-reactivity held for 304 of 307 vaccine-specific clones in convalescent patients.

The chain employs TRBV11-3 and TRBJ1-1; no firm D call. The TCR sequence derives from a human donor who had recovered from COVID-19. Specimen: CD4+ T cells from blood, cultured in vitro, collected after SARS-CoV-2 vaccination. The CDR3 loop is CASSLNFGEGAFF. CDR3 DNA: TGTGCCAGCAGCTTAAATTTCGGGGAGGGAGCTTTCTTT.